This T cell receptor (beta chain) originates from a study of regulatory T cells in long-lasting Graves disease. Study-level findings and limits: Persistent Graves' patients had lower TCR diversity than newly diagnosed ones. Few sampled subjects may have lowered accuracy.

Specified time point: persistent/refractory GD, antithyroid drugs over 5 years with positive TRAb. The TCR library was made from RNA extracted from PBMCs. Diagnoses of Graves' disease were made by American Thyroid Association guidelines. Patients were enrolled at an endocrinology department in Xi'an, China. The CDR3 consists of 14 residues. Germline V lookup: CDR1 SQVTM, CDR2 ANQGSEA. V lost 1 base and J 6 bases, leaving 16 bases between the germline ends. The table lists this clonotype with a few counts. Its antigen is not identified. iRepertoire HTBI primers and Arm-PCR of CDR3 regions built TCR beta libraries. TCRdb re-derived calls from the multiplex PCR reads in MiXCR, one entry per CDR3 protein. This table holds roughly 500,000 distinct CDR3 sequences, 20% to 25% found once.

This specimen consisted of peripheral blood mononuclear cells (PBMCs), obtained when the disease was refractory, from a patient treated with antithyroid drugs. The chain employs TRBV29-1 and TRBJ2-7, with D possibly matching TRBD1 (6 bases). The receptor's source is a female donor with Graves disease. DNA for the CDR3: TGCAGCGTTGAAGGAATAGGGGGTCTGGTCGAGCAGTACTTC. It translates to CSVEGIGGLVEQYF.